This T cell receptor (beta chain) is from a study of blood T cell repertoires in COVID-19. Original methodology: Reference gene primers were amplified, and this amplification served to estimate nucleated cell counts. Some clones are missing from TCRdb's copy, which holds only in-frame ones; the method was immunoSEQ multiplex PCR. That table gives V, J and clone size, and the DNA gave D and trimming. The repertoire has approximately 110,000 clones, 75% to 90% of them found once; the top ten carry approximately 0.77%. The CDR3 consists of 13 residues. V was shortened by 3 bases and J by 10 bases, with 13 bases between the two germline ends. Germline values: CDR1 ENHRY, CDR2 SYGVKD.

The sample taken for sequencing was peripheral blood. The clonotype originates from a woman in her seventies with acute or convalescent COVID-19. This rearrangement joins TRBV10-3 to TRBJ2-1, with D unclear. The chain's CDR3 is CAISDARYLEQFF. In DNA form, the CDR3 reads TGTGCCATCAGTGACGCTAGATACTTAGAGCAGTTCTTC.